The 30 T cell receptor beta chains reported below all come from one sample, sequenced in a study of identical twins. TCRdb re-derived calls from the 5' RACE reads in MiXCR, one entry per CDR3 protein. The profile shows roughly 690,000 distinct CDR3 sequences, less than 25% of them singletons. The same data also contributed to another study, on T cells expressing NK-cell markers.

What was sequenced was PBMCs. The receptors shown here come from a woman between 18 and 29 years old in good health.

This clonotype was seen only a few times. J is TRBJ2-1 and V is TRBV5-1; tentative D call: TRBD1 (6 bases). CDR3 size: 15 residues. The V gene's germline CDR1 is SGHRS and CDR2 YFSETQ. Trimming left V 1 base short and J 7 bases short, with 15 bases between. CDR3 coding DNA: TGCGCCAGCAGCTTGCGGGCCAGGGGCGGGAATGAGCAGTTCTTC. Its translation: CASSLRARGGNEQFF. The entire variable domain, with the rest obtained from reference TRBV5-1 and TRBJ2-1, is as follows: KAGVTQTPRYLIKTRGQQVTLSCSPISGHRSVSWYQQTPGQGLQFLFEYFSETQRNKGNFPGRFSGRQFSNSRSEMNVSTLELGDSALYLCASSLRARGGNEQFFGPGTRLTVL.

The sample holds a few counts of this clonotype. The V and J genes are TRBV9 and TRBJ2-1, with 7 bases fitting TRBD2. J lost 4 bases, V lost 3 bases, and 4 bases had no gene match. CDR3 length: 14 amino acids. Germline V gene lookup returns CDR1 SGDLS and CDR2 YYNGEE. This CDR3 is CASSAPGGYNEQFF. In DNA, the CDR3 is TGTGCCAGCAGCGCCCCCGGGGGGTACAATGAGCAGTTCTTC.

This clonotype was detected many times. The V gene is TRBV18, the J gene TRBJ2-5; TRBD2 aligns across 9 bases. The V gene end was trimmed by 3 bases and the J gene end by 2 bases; junction bases not matched to a gene: 16. The CDR3 loop spans 19 amino acids. Germline V lookup: CDR1 KGHSH, CDR2 LQKENI. The DNA of the CDR3 is TGTGCCAGCTCACCCGACCCTCTGACTTTAGCGGGGGTACAAGAGACCCAGTACTTC. This sequence encodes CASSPDPLTLAGVQETQYF.

This clonotype was seen a handful of times. The chain combines TRBV20-1 with TRBJ2-5; 9 nucleotides line up with TRBD2. J lost 4 bases, V lost 5 bases, and 14 bases had no gene match. The germline CDR1 and CDR2 sequences are DFQATT and SNEGSKA (reference sequence). This CDR3 is 16 amino acids long. In DNA, the CDR3 is TGCAGTGCTTACGGACCGGGACTAGCTTTTGGAGAGACCCAGTACTTC. This encodes CSAYGPGLAFGETQYF.

The rearrangement links TRBV29-1 to TRBJ1-4, with 8 bases lining up with TRBD1. Trimming cost V 5 bases and J 4 bases; bases outside gene matches: 6. CDR3 length: 14 amino acids. Germline CDR1 SQVTM, CDR2 ANQGSEA. CDR3 DNA: TGCAGCGTTTCCCAGGGGGCAGTTAATGAAAAACTGTTTTTT. As protein: CSVSQGAVNEKLFF.

V usage is TRBV6-1 and J usage is TRBJ2-1; 11 nucleotides line up with TRBD2. This CDR3 is 14 amino acids long. The V gene's germline CDR1 is MNHNS and CDR2 SASEGT. The trim removed 8 bases at V and 10 bases at J, leaving 10 bases unmatched. CDR3 protein: CASLPASGGREQFF. The CDR3 DNA reads as TGTGCCAGCCTTCCGGCTAGCGGGGGGCGGGAGCAGTTCTTC.

The rearrangement joins TRBV6-2 or TRBV6-3 to TRBJ2-3, with 13 bases matching TRBD2. The V gene end was trimmed by 5 bases and the J gene end by 5 bases; junction bases not matched to a gene: 7. This CDR3 is 16 amino acids long. CDR1 and CDR2 from the germline V gene are MNHEY and SVGEGT. For the CDR3, the DNA is TGTGCCAGCAGTCCGAGGACTAGCGGGAGTAAAGATACGCAGTATTTT. Protein: CASSPRTSGSKDTQYF.

This clonotype has just a few counts. V is TRBV20-1 and J is TRBJ2-7; TRBD2 aligns across 7 bases. The CDR3 runs to 15 residues. Germline V gene sequence: CDR1 DFQATT, CDR2 SNEGSKA (reference sequence). V lost 4 bases to trimming and J lost 0 bases; unmatched junction nucleotides: 9. The CDR3 DNA reads as TGCAGTGCTACCTTCAGCGGGGCAAGCTCCTACGAGCAGTACTTC. It is translated as CSATFSGASSYEQYF.

This clonotype was picked up a small number of times. This sequence joins TRBV20-1 and TRBJ2-6; D possibly corresponds to TRBD1 (5 bases). The V end lost 4 bases, the J end lost 0 bases, and 13 bases lay between the germline ends. CDR3 size: 16 residues. The germline V gene has CDR1 DFQATT and CDR2 SNEGSKA (reference sequence). This CDR3 is CSAKGYPTSGANVLTF. Written as DNA, the CDR3 is TGCAGTGCTAAGGGGTACCCTACCTCTGGGGCCAACGTCCTGACTTTC.

This clonotype was seen more than once but under ten times. J is TRBJ1-2 and V is TRBV6-1; TRBD1 is a possible D gene (5 bases). Germline lookup yields CDR1 MNHNS and CDR2 SASEGT. The V and J ends lost 4 bases and 4 bases respectively, with 13 bases between them. This CDR3 region has 14 residues. CDR3 loop: CASSVLGGIYGYTF. The CDR3 bases are TGTGCCAGCAGTGTCCTGGGGGGGATCTATGGCTACACCTTC.

There are many counts of this clonotype. J is TRBJ2-6 and V is TRBV5-1; D is possibly TRBD1 (6 bases). CDR3 length: 18 amino acids. CDR1 SGHRS and CDR2 YFSETQ come from the germline V gene. The V and J ends lost 4 bases and 0 bases respectively, with 17 bases between them. CDR3 coding DNA: TGCGCCAGCAGCCTACCTATCGGACAGCTCTCTGGGGCCAACGTCCTGACTTTC. Its protein product is CASSLPIGQLSGANVLTF.

This chain connects TRBV13 to TRBJ2-1; weak D call: TRBD2 (6 bases). Germline CDR1 reads PRHDT; CDR2 reads FYEKMQ (reference sequence). The CDR3 runs to 14 residues. Trimming left V 5 bases short and J 4 bases short, with 12 bases between. The CDR3: CASSPGTEYNEQFF. CDR3 DNA: TGTGCCAGCAGCCCCGGGACTGAATACAATGAGCAGTTCTTC.

Remarks on this clonotype: Sequence at one end of the junction differs from germline and may be a read error. This chain joins TRBV25-1 and TRBJ2-6; no reliable D call. This CDR3 is built from 16 residues. From germline, CDR1 is MGHDK and CDR2 SYGVNS. CDR3 sequence (DNA): TGTGCCAGCAGTGACTCCGGAATCTCTGTGGCCAACGTCCTGACTTTC. This codes for CASSDSGISVANVLTF.

This chain links TRBV2 with TRBJ1-1; D not certain. CDR1 and CDR2 from the germline V gene are SNHLY and FYNNEI. The CDR3 length is 11 residues. The CDR3 loop reads CGAIRDTEAFF. The CDR3 region has the DNA TGTGGGGCGATCCGGGACACTGAAGCTTTCTTT.

This clonotype was seen at least ten times. The V and J genes are TRBV5-6 and TRBJ2-7, with 8 bases aligning to TRBD2. Germline assignment: CDR1 SGHDT and CDR2 YYEEEE. V lost 4 bases to trimming and J lost 5 bases; unmatched junction nucleotides: 11. The CDR3 loop spans 15 amino acids. Here the CDR3 reads CASSGAGTSHNEQYF. In DNA form, the CDR3 reads TGTGCCAGCAGCGGGGCCGGGACTAGTCACAACGAGCAGTACTTC.

A few counts support this clonotype. V gene TRBV27 combines with J gene TRBJ1-4; 8 bases agree with TRBD1. With V trimmed by 6 bases and J by 7 bases, 10 bases remained unmatched. CDR3 size: 15 residues. Germline V gene lookup returns CDR1 MNHEY and CDR2 SMNVEV (reference sequence). The chain's CDR3 is CASSLNRGVGEKLFF. The CDR3 nucleotides read TGTGCCAGCAGCTTAAACAGGGGGGTGGGTGAAAAACTGTTTTTT.

At least ten counts were recorded for this clonotype. The chain carries TRBV7-3 and TRBJ2-3; no firm D call. CDR1 SGHTA and CDR2 FQGTGA come from the germline V gene. CDR3 length: 14 residues. V was cut by 5 bases and J by 2 bases, with 11 bases left in between. The CDR3 nucleotides are TGTGCCAGCAGCCCGACTGGGATCACAGATACGCAGTATTTT. Residues: CASSPTGITDTQYF.

This clonotype was recorded at least ten times. The rearrangement uses TRBV9 and TRBJ1-2, with a possible D match to TRBD1 (5 bases). V was trimmed by 5 bases and J by 4 bases, leaving 12 bases between them. Germline V gene data show CDR1 as SGDLS and CDR2 as YYNGEE. This CDR3 has 13 residues. CDR3 sequence reads: CASSAGSSYGYTF. As DNA, the CDR3 is TGTGCCAGCAGTGCAGGGTCGAGCTATGGCTACACCTTC.

This clonotype was observed a handful of times. The chain combines TRBV7-8 with TRBJ2-5, with D possibly being TRBD1 or TRBD2 (5 bases each). Germline V gene sequence: CDR1 SGHVS, CDR2 FQNEAQ. The CDR3 is 15 residues long. The germline V and J ends were trimmed by 6 bases and 5 bases, with 19 bases remaining between them. Written as DNA, the CDR3 is TGTGCCAGCAGTAACCACCAGGGCGCGGGTGAGACCCAGTACTTC. Its protein is CASSNHQGAGETQYF.

The chain couples TRBV20-1 to TRBJ2-5; 7 bases are shared with TRBD1. The germline V gene encodes CDR1 DFQATT and CDR2 SNEGSKA (reference sequence). The trim removed 4 bases at V and 1 base at J, leaving 3 bases unmatched. The CDR3 is made up of 13 amino acids. CDR3 nucleotide sequence: TGCAGTGCTACGGGACAGCTCCAAGAGACCCAGTACTTC. Its translation: CSATGQLQETQYF.

This chain connects TRBV7-2 to TRBJ2-3, with D perhaps matching TRBD1 (5 bases). The germline V gene has CDR1 SGHTA and CDR2 FQGNSA. Trimming took 3 bases from V and 3 from J, leaving 16 bases between them. There are 16 residues in the CDR3. The CDR3: CASSFPQGFRTDTQYF. The CDR3 region has the DNA TGTGCCAGCAGCTTCCCTCAGGGTTTCCGTACAGATACGCAGTATTTT.

The chain links TRBV24-1 to TRBJ1-2; D unresolved. V gave up 0 bases and J gave up 6 bases, with 4 bases separating them. Per germline, CDR1 KGHDR and CDR2 SFDVKD. This CDR3 has 12 residues. DNA for the CDR3: TGTGCCACCAGTGATTTGAATGATGGCTACACCTTC. This sequence encodes CATSDLNDGYTF.

This clonotype turned up a few times. V usage is TRBV5-1 and J usage is TRBJ2-5; D may be TRBD1 (6 bases). V lost 3 bases, J lost 1 base, and 10 bases lay in between. The CDR3 runs 14 residues. The germline V gene has CDR1 SGHRS and CDR2 YFSETQ. The CDR3, as DNA: TGCGCCAGCAGCTCCAGGGGTGGCCAAGAGACCCAGTACTTC. It yields the protein CASSSRGGQETQYF.

This clonotype was seen ten or more times. V usage is TRBV5-1 and J usage is TRBJ1-1, with unresolved D. This CDR3 comprises 14 residues. CDR1 is SGHRS and CDR2 is YFSETQ in the germline V gene. The V end was cut by 0 bases, the J end by 0 bases, with 6 bases between. The CDR3 sequence: CASSLEQLNTEAFF. CDR3 sequence (DNA): TGCGCCAGCAGCTTGGAACAGTTGAACACTGAAGCTTTCTTT.

This clonotype was detected only a few times. This sequence joins TRBV20-1 and TRBJ2-5; TRBD2 agrees at 7 bases. Germline CDR1 DFQATT, CDR2 SNEGSKA (reference sequence). The V segment lost 1 base and the J segment 9 bases; nucleotides outside the gene matches: 8. There are 13 residues in the CDR3. Written as DNA, the CDR3 is TGCAGTGCTAGAGGGGGGGGTTTTCGGGCCCAGTACTTC. It codes for CSARGGGFRAQYF.

This chain connects TRBV11-2 to TRBJ2-7; D is possibly TRBD1 (5 bases). V lost 0 bases to trimming and J lost 0 bases, with 9 bases between them. Germline-derived CDR1 and CDR2 are SGHAT and FQNNGV. The CDR3 length is 15 residues. The CDR3, as DNA: TGTGCCAGCAGCTTAGAACCAGGGTTCTCCTACGAGCAGTACTTC. Its protein product is CASSLEPGFSYEQYF.

The chain joins TRBV9 to TRBJ1-4; D unresolved. The V and J ends lost 0 bases and 3 bases respectively, with 9 bases between them. CDR1 and CDR2 from the germline V gene are SGDLS and YYNGEE. The CDR3 contains 15 residues. This CDR3 reads CASSVGGSPNEKLFF. The CDR3 coding sequence is TGTGCCAGCAGCGTAGGTGGCAGCCCTAATGAAAAACTGTTTTTT.

The gene calls are TRBV2 and TRBJ2-1, with a possible D match to TRBD2 (6 bases). The ends were cut back, 3 bases at V and 2 bases at J, with 14 bases in the middle. Germline-derived CDR1 and CDR2 are SNHLY and FYNNEI. The CDR3 contains 16 residues. The CDR3 DNA is TGTGCCAGCAGTGAGGCCGGGAGTAACGCCTACAATGAGCAGTTCTTC. This sequence encodes CASSEAGSNAYNEQFF.

This clonotype was picked up a small number of times. The chain has TRBV9 and TRBJ2-5; 10 positions agree with TRBD2. The CDR3 sequence is 18 residues long. V shed 4 bases, J shed 7 bases, and the junction held 19 bases outside the gene matches. Germline lookup yields CDR1 SGDLS and CDR2 YYNGEE. Here the CDR3 reads CASSSGSPSGSSIGTQYF. The CDR3 bases are TGTGCCAGCAGCTCCGGTAGTCCTAGCGGGAGTTCTATAGGGACCCAGTACTTC.

The rearrangement joins TRBV11-3 to TRBJ2-2; D unresolved. Between the trimmed V and J ends, which lost 2 bases and 1 base, there was a span of 5 bases. Germline CDR1 and CDR2: SGHNT and YENEEA. This CDR3 has 14 amino acids. In nucleotides, the CDR3 is TGTGCCAGCAGCTTAAACCAGAACACCGGGGAGCTGTTTTTT. This codes for CASSLNQNTGELFF.